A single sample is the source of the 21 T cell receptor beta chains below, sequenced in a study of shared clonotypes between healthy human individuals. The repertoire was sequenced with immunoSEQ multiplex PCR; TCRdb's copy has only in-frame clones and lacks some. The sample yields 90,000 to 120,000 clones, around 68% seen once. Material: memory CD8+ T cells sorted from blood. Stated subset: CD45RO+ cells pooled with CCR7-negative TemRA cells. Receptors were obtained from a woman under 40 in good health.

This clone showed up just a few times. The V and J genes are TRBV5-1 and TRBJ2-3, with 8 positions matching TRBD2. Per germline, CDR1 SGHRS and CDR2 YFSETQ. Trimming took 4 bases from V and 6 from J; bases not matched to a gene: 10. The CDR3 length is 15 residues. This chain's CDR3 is CASSPRAGVADTQYF. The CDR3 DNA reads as TGCGCCAGCAGCCCGAGAGCGGGAGTTGCTGATACGCAGTATTTT.

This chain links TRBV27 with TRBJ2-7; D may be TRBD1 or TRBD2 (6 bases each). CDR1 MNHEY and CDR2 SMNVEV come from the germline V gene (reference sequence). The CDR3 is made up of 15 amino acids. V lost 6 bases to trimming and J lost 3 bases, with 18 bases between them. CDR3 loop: CASRDRGGILYEQYF. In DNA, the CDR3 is TGTGCCAGCAGAGATAGAGGGGGGATTCTCTACGAGCAGTACTTC.

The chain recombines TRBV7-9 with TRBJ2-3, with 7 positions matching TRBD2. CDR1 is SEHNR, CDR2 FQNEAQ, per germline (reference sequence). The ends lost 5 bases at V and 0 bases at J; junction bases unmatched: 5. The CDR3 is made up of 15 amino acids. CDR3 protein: CASSLPGGSTDTQYF. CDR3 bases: TGTGCCAGCAGCCTCCCGGGGGGAAGCACAGATACGCAGTATTTT.

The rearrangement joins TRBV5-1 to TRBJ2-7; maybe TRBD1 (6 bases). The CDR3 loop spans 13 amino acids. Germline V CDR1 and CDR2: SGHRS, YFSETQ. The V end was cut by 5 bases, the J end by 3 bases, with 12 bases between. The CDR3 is CASSLGAYYEQYF. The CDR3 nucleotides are TGCGCCAGCAGTCTGGGGGCCTACTACGAGCAGTACTTC.

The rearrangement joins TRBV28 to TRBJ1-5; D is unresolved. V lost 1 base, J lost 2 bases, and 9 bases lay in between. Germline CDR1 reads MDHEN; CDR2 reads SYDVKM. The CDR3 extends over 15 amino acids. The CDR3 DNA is TGTGCCAGCAGTTTATCCCATAGTGGCAATCAGCCCCAGCATTTT. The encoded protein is CASSLSHSGNQPQHF. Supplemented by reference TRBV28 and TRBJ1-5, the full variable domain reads DVKVTQSSRYLVKRTGEKVFLECVQDMDHENMFWYRQDPGLGLRLIYFSYDVKMKEKGDIPEGYSVSREKKERFSLILESASTNQTSMYLCASSLSHSGNQPQHFGDGTRLSIL.

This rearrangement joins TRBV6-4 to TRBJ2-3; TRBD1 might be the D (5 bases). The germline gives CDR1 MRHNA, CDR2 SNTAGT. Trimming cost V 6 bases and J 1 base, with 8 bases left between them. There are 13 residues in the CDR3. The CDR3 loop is CASSVGGTDTQYF. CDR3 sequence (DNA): TGTGCCAGCAGCGTAGGGGGCACAGATACGCAGTATTTT.

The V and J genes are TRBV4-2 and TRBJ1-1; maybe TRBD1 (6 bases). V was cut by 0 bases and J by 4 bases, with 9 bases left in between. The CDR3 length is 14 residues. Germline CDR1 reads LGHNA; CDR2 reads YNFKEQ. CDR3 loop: CASSQEGAGTEAFF. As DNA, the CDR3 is TGTGCCAGCAGCCAAGAGGGGGCTGGCACTGAAGCTTTCTTT.

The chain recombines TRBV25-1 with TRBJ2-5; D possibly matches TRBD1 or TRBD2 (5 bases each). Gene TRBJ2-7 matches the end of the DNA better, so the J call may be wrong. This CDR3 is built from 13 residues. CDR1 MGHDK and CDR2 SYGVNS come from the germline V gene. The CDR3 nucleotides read TGTGCCAGCAGCGACACGGGGCCCTACGAGCAGTACTTC. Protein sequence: CASSDTGPYEQYF.

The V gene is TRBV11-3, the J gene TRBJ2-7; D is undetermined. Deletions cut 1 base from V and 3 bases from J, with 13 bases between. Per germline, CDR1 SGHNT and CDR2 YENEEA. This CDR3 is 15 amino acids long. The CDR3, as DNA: TGTGCCAGCAGCTTAGTTCGCTCCAGGAACTACGAGCAGTACTTC. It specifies CASSLVRSRNYEQYF.

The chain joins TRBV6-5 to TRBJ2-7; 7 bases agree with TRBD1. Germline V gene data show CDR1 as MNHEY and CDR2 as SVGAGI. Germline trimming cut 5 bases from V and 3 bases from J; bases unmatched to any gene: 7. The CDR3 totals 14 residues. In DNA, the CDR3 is TGTGCCAGCAGTGCGACAGGGCCCCTCTACGAGCAGTACTTC. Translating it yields CASSATGPLYEQYF.

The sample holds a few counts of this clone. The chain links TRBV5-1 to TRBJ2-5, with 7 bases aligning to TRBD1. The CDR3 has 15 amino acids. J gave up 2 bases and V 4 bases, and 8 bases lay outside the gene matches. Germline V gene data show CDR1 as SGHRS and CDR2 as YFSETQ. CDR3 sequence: CASSTGTVPQETQYF. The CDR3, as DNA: TGCGCCAGCAGCACAGGGACAGTTCCACAAGAGACCCAGTACTTC.

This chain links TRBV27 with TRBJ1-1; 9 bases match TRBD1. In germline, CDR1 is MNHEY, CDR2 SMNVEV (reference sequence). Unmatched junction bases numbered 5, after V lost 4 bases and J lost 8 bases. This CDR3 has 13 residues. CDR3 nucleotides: TGTGCCAGCAGTTGGGACAGGGATTTAGAAGCTTTCTTT. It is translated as CASSWDRDLEAFF.

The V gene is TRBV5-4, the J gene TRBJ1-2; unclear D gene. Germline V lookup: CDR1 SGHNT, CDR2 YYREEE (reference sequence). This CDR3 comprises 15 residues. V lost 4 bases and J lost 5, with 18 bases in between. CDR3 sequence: CASSPEKGPLYGYTF. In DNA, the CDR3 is TGTGCCAGCAGCCCGGAGAAGGGTCCTCTGTATGGCTACACCTTC.

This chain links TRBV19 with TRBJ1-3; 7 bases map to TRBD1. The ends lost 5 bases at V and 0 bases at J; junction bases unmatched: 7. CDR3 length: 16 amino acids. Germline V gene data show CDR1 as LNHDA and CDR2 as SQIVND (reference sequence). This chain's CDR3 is CASSWGTERSGNTIYF. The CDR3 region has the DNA TGTGCCAGTAGTTGGGGGACAGAACGCTCTGGAAACACCATATATTTT.

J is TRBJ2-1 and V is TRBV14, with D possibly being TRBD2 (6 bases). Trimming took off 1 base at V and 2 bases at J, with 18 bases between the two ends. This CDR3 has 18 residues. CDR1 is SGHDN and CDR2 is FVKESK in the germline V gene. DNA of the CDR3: TGTGCCAGCAGCCAAGGTAGAGGCGGGGCTAGCGCCTACAATGAGCAGTTCTTC. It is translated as CASSQGRGGASAYNEQFF.

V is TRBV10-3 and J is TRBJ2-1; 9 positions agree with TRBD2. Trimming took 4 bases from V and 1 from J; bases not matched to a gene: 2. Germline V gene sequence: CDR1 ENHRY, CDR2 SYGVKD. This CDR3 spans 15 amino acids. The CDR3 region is CAISGAGGSYNEQFF. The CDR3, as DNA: TGTGCCATCAGTGGAGCGGGAGGATCCTACAATGAGCAGTTCTTC.

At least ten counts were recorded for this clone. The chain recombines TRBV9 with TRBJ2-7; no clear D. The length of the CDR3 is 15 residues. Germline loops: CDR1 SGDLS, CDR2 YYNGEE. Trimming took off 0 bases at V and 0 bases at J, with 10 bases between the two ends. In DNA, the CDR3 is TGTGCCAGCAGCGTAGGGACCGGTAGCTCCTACGAGCAGTACTTC. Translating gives CASSVGTGSSYEQYF.

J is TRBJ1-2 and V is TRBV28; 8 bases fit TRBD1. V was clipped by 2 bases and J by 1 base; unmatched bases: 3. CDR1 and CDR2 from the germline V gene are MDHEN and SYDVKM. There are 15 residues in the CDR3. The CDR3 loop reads CASSLLDRVNYGYTF. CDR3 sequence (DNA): TGTGCCAGCAGTTTACTGGACAGGGTTAACTATGGCTACACCTTC.

Written as DNA, the CDR3 is TGTGCCAGTAGCCTCAGGGGGCGAAGAGAGAGCAATCAGCCCCAGCATTTT. It is translated as CASSLRGRRESNQPQHF. The J gene is TRBJ1-5, the V gene TRBV19; TRBD1 agrees at 8 bases. This CDR3 contains 17 residues. Unmatched junction bases numbered 11, after V lost 6 bases and J lost 1 base. Germline values: CDR1 LNHDA, CDR2 SQIVND (reference sequence).

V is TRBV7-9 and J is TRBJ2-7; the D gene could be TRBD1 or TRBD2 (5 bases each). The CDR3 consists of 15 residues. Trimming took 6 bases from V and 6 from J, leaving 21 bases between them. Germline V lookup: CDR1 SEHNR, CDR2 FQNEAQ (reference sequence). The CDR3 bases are TGTGCCAGCAGTCCCTCGGCGACGGGACGATCCGAGCAGTACTTC. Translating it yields CASSPSATGRSEQYF. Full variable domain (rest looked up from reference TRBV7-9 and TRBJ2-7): DTGVSQNPRHKITKRGQNVTFRCDPISEHNRLYWYRQTLGQGPEFLTYFQNEAQLEKSRLLSDRFSAERPKGSFSTLEIQRTEQGDSAMYLCASSPSATGRSEQYFGPGTRLTVT.

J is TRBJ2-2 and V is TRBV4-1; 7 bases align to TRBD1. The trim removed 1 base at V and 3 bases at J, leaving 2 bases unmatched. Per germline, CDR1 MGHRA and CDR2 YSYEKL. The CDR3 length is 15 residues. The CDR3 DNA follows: TGCGCCAGCAGCCAAGGGGACAGAGACACCGGGGAGCTGTTTTTT. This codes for CASSQGDRDTGELFF.